The entry below gives a single T cell receptor beta chain sequence along with its context. The sample originates from a study of blood T cell repertoires in COVID-19. Study as a whole: The study drew acute and convalescent COVID-19 samples from the United States, Italy and Spain.

The table came from immunoSEQ multiplex PCR; TCRdb's copy has only in-frame clones and leaves some out. Altogether some 45,000 clones are present, about 84% being singletons, with the ten largest covering approximately 8.3%. Germline CDR1 reads MNHEY; CDR2 reads SVGAGI. This CDR3 region has 15 residues. The V segment lost 4 bases and the J segment 0 bases; nucleotides outside the gene matches: 6. This TCR derives from a man aged 55 to 70 with acute or convalescent COVID-19. The sequenced sample consisted of peripheral blood. The chain has TRBV6-5 and TRBJ2-7, with TRBD1 matching over 7 bases. The CDR3 protein is CASSSYWDSSYEQYF. The CDR3 nucleotides are TGTGCCAGCAGTTCTTACTGGGACAGCTCCTACGAGCAGTACTTC.